The table lists the clone carrying this T cell receptor beta chain with a few counts. Its antigen is not known. Genomic DNA per cell subset filled all wells of several immunoSEQ plates. Unsorted PBMC samples were amplified in replicate PCRs containing 250 to 350 ng DNA, about 30,000 T cell genomes. This table comes from immunoSEQ multiplex PCR, and its TCRdb copy is limited to in-frame clones, with some not included. The sample carries about 490,000 clones, around three quarters recorded once. The CDR3 spans 14 residues. V dropped 3 bases and J dropped 8; count of bases not matched to a gene: 3. Germline V lookup: CDR1 SGHDT, CDR2 YYEEEE. This sample was taken from a study of shared clonotypes between healthy human individuals. Study-wide results and limits: Represented diversity, genetic and exposure-history alike, was limited by few donors.

Sample: PBMCs. This chain joins TRBV5-6 and TRBJ2-1; 12 bases agree with TRBD2. This TCR was sampled from a woman aged 40 to 49 in good health. Some clones in this sample may be carry-over from other donors' samples. The CDR3: CASSWGLAGDEQFF. The CDR3 bases are TGTGCCAGCAGCTGGGGACTAGCGGGCGATGAGCAGTTCTTC.